Included here is one T cell receptor beta chain sequence, with context. The antigen is unknown. Data came from immunoSEQ multiplex PCR; TCRdb stores just in-frame clones and leaves some out. The sample has approximately 190,000 clones; about 94% are singletons. The data stem from a study of T cell responses to AZD1222 COVID-19 vaccine. Study outcomes and limitations: Breadth and depth of Spike-specific TCRs rose after two AZD1222 doses.

Germline V lookup: CDR1 SGHRS, CDR2 YFSETQ. The junction had 5 bases not matched to a gene; V was cut back by 4 bases and J by 7 bases. The CDR3 loop spans 13 amino acids. The chain joins TRBV5-1 to TRBJ2-1; 7 nucleotides match TRBD1. This TCR was recovered from an adult who received the AZD1222 COVID-19 vaccine. Sequencing was performed on peripheral blood, taken 28 days after the second AZD1222 dose. The DNA of the CDR3 is TGCGCCAGCAGCACGGGACAGACTAATGAGCAGTTCTTC. It translates to CASSTGQTNEQFF. The variable domain in full, with the rest retrieved from reference TRBV5-1 and TRBJ2-1, is KAGVTQTPRYLIKTRGQQVTLSCSPISGHRSVSWYQQTPGQGLQFLFEYFSETQRNKGNFPGRFSGRQFSNSRSEMNVSTLELGDSALYLCASSTGQTNEQFFGPGTRLTVL.